This TCR beta chain stems from a study of radiation and T cells in renal cell carcinoma. This clone was seen only a few times. Data came from immunoSEQ multiplex PCR; TCRdb stores just in-frame clones and leaves some out. Among 130,000 or so clones listed, over 80% were seen once. CDR1 and CDR2 (germline): MGHDK, SYGVNS. This CDR3 is built from 11 residues. Trimming shortened V by 4 bases and J by 6 bases, and 6 bases separated the two germline ends. The time point denotes: baseline pretreatment blood. Treatment specified: 15 Gy SBRT to primary tumor, nephrectomy 4 weeks later. This renal cell carcinoma was of the clear cell type.

The J gene is TRBJ1-1, the V gene TRBV25-1; D gene uncertain. This clonotype originated in a woman in her 50s with renal cell carcinoma. The specimen comprised blood, sampled from a patient whose treatment included radiotherapy and nephrectomy. CDR3 sequence: CASSALAEAFF. CDR3 coding DNA: TGTGCCAGCAGTGCCCTTGCTGAAGCTTTCTTT.